This TCR beta chain was profiled in a study of cytomegalovirus exposure and HLA in healthy donors. About the research overall: Samples from HLA-typed donors yielded 65 million to 85 million unique TCRs in an early data release.

CDR3 length equals 14 residues. Germline V gives CDR1 MGHDK, CDR2 SYGVNS. Trimming left V 4 bases short and J 1 base short, with 10 bases between. Study-wide points: Among TCR beta chains of equal frequency, HLA-associated ones were more clonally expanded in a later analysis. HLA allele associations emerged for around 15,000 TCR beta sequences in a later analysis, at 0.05 false discovery rate.

Vbeta (60) and Jbeta (13) primers were used in the PCR. Measured with immunoSEQ multiplex PCR; TCRdb has only the in-frame clones, and not every one. The sample has roughly 160,000 clones; about four fifths are singletons. This clone was seen a few times. Its target is unknown. This rearrangement joins TRBV25-1 to TRBJ1-1; possibly TRBD1 for D (6 bases). The sample taken for sequencing was PBMCs. This sequence was found in a woman in her forties or fifties in good health and CMV-seronegative. Written as DNA, the CDR3 is TGTGCCAGCAGTGGCAGAGGGGGGAACACTGAAGCTTTCTTT. Encoded protein: CASSGRGGNTEAFF.